Below are 3 T cell receptor beta chains sequenced from a single sample in a study of blood T cell repertoires in COVID-19. The method was immunoSEQ multiplex PCR; TCRdb's version includes in-frame clones alone and lacks a portion of them. Of 210,000 or so clones listed, 89% were seen once; the top ten hold about 5%. Source material: peripheral blood. These receptors were obtained from a middle-aged woman with acute or convalescent COVID-19.

The sample holds one count of this clone. The genes are TRBV6-2 or TRBV6-3 and TRBJ2-5; maybe TRBD1 (6 bases). The CDR3 is made up of 14 amino acids. CDR1 and CDR2 (germline): MNHEY, SVGEGT. V was shortened by 4 bases and J by 1 base, with 10 bases between the two germline ends. The chain's CDR3 is CASSSRDIQETQYF. DNA of the CDR3: TGTGCCAGCAGTTCCCGGGACATCCAAGAGACCCAGTACTTC.

The chain links TRBV23-1 to TRBJ1-1, with 8 bases that match TRBD1. TRBV23-1 is given ORF status, its function remaining uncertain. V gave up 1 base and J gave up 0 bases; unmatched junction bases: 10. The CDR3 covers 18 residues. CDR3 DNA: TGCGCCAGCAGTCAATGGATATACGAGACAGGGGTGAACACTGAAGCTTTCTTT. Protein: CASSQWIYETGVNTEAFF.

This sequence joins TRBV7-3 and TRBJ2-3, with 7 bases fitting TRBD1. V shed 4 bases, J shed 1 base, and the junction held 2 bases outside the gene matches. Germline assignment: CDR1 SGHTA and CDR2 FQGTGA. The CDR3 extends over 14 amino acids. This CDR3 is CASSSGTGTDTQYF. For the CDR3, the DNA is TGTGCCAGCAGCTCGGGGACAGGCACAGATACGCAGTATTTT.